This T cell receptor beta chain was obtained from a study of blood T cell repertoires in COVID-19. Study summary: From T cells, B-cell-depleted T cells, or PBMCs came the material, which was cDNA or gDNA.

In terms of age and location, participants ranged from about 18 to 100 years and lived in about 25 US areas. Cohorts were based on clinical histories the participants reported. TCRdb's table, derived via immunoSEQ multiplex PCR, lists solely in-frame clones and lacks some. The data contain 110,000 to 150,000 clones, about nine tenths of them singletons. The germline V gene encodes CDR1 MNHNS and CDR2 SASEGT. Trimming removed 2 bases from V and 8 bases from J, with 12 bases in between. CDR3 length: 13 amino acids. The sequence was collected from a man aged 45 to 65 who had recovered from COVID-19. Sequenced material: PBMCs or T cells enriched from blood (not recorded which). V gene TRBV6-1 combines with J gene TRBJ1-2; D might be TRBD1 (6 bases). CDR3 loop: CASSERTERGYTF. The CDR3 nucleotides read TGTGCCAGCAGTGAAAGGACAGAAAGGGGCTACACCTTC.